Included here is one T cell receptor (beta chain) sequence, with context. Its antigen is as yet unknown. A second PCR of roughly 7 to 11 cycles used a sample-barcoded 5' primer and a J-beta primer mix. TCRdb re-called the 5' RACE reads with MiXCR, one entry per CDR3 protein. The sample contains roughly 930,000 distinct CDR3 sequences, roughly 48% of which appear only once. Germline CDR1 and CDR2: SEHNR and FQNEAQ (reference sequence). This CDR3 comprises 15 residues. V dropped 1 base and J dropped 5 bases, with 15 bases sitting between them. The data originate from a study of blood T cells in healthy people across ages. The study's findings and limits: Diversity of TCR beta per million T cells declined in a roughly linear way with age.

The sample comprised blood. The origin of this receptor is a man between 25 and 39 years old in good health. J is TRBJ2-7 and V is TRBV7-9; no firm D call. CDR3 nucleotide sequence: TGTGCCAGCAGCTTAGTAAGGTCGGGCGTGGACGAGCAGTACTTC. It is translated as CASSLVRSGVDEQYF.